This T cell receptor beta chain was recovered during a study of high-grade serous ovarian cancer treatment subgroups. Study-wide background: Mean per sample: around 14,000 reads, thousands of unique TCR beta rearrangements. Study-level results: Clonal relatedness tracked neoantigen level, and by trend copy number and mutation load. Tumors within one patient showed repertoire similarity of 0.11 to 0.79. Repertoire analysis covered CDR3 alone, not CDR1 or CDR2.

This table comes from immunoSEQ multiplex PCR, and its TCRdb copy is limited to in-frame clones, with some not included. The table records a few thousand clones, around 65% of them present only once. This CDR3 has 15 residues. Germline values: CDR1 SGHTA, CDR2 FQGNSA. The ends were cut back, 5 bases at V and 2 bases at J, with 13 bases in the middle. The tumor samples were collected prior to definitive surgery or chemotherapy. This clone appeared a single time. Its antigen is not identified. Sequenced input: tumor tissue. The rearrangement joins TRBV7-2 to TRBJ1-5; D gene ambiguous. The receptor was isolated from a human donor with high-grade serous ovarian cancer. As DNA, the CDR3 is TGTGCCAGCAGCCGAGAAAAGGGTGGCAATCAGCCCCAGCATTTT. Translation: CASSREKGGNQPQHF. Together with reference TRBV7-2 and TRBJ1-5, the CDR3 gives the full variable domain: GAGVSQSPSNKVTEKGKDVELRCDPISGHTALYWYRQSLGQGLEFLIYFQGNSAPDKSGLPSDRFSAERTGGSVSTLTIQRTQQEDSAVYLCASSREKGGNQPQHFGDGTRLSIL.